The 26 T cell receptor beta chains below all came from one sample that was sequenced in a study of blood T cell repertoires in COVID-19. Generated by immunoSEQ multiplex PCR, the TCRdb table keeps only in-frame clones and is missing some. The sample contains some 270,000 clones, approximately 90% of which appear only once. Material: PBMCs or T cells enriched from blood (not recorded which). Source of these receptors: a man aged 35 to 55 who had been exposed to COVID-19.

V is TRBV10-2 and J is TRBJ2-2; D ambiguous. The germline V and J ends were trimmed by 6 bases and 0 bases, with 8 bases remaining between them. This CDR3 is built from 14 residues. The germline V gene has CDR1 WSHSY and CDR2 SAAADI. CDR3 amino acids: CASSLAPNTGELFF. CDR3 sequence (DNA): TGCGCCAGCAGCTTGGCCCCGAACACCGGGGAGCTGTTTTTT.

The chain employs TRBV19 and TRBJ2-7; D may be TRBD2 (7 bases). Trimming took 3 bases from V and 2 from J, leaving 14 bases between them. CDR3 length: 15 amino acids. CDR1 and CDR2 from the germline V gene are LNHDA and SQIVND (reference sequence). The CDR3 sequence is CASSIVGGGTYEQYF. CDR3 in DNA: TGTGCCAGTAGTATTGTGGGAGGGGGAACCTACGAGCAGTACTTC.

This clone was counted between two and nine times. The rearrangement joins TRBV5-1 to TRBJ1-5, with TRBD1 matching 8 bases. V shed 4 bases, J shed 3 bases, and the junction held 3 bases outside the gene matches. Germline CDR1 is SGHRS and CDR2 is YFSETQ. This CDR3 has 14 residues. The DNA of the CDR3 is TGCGCCAGCAGCCCGACAGGGGACAATCAGCCCCAGCATTTT. Encoded protein: CASSPTGDNQPQHF. Combining the CDR3 with reference TRBV5-1 and TRBJ1-5 gives the whole variable domain KAGVTQTPRYLIKTRGQQVTLSCSPISGHRSVSWYQQTPGQGLQFLFEYFSETQRNKGNFPGRFSGRQFSNSRSEMNVSTLELGDSALYLCASSPTGDNQPQHFGDGTRLSIL.

CDR3 DNA: TGTGCCAGCAGTGTATTAGGAGGGGATAGCAATCAGCCCCAGCATTTT. It specifies CASSVLGGDSNQPQHF. V is TRBV6-1 and J is TRBJ1-5; possible D gene TRBD1, 5 bases. The CDR3 sequence is 16 residues long. Trimming stripped 4 bases from V and 0 bases from J, with 13 bases between. Germline CDR1 and CDR2: MNHNS and SASEGT.

The rearrangement joins TRBV7-2 to TRBJ1-2; 8 bases fit TRBD1. With 1 base clipped from V and 4 bases from J, the junction kept 5 bases outside the gene matches. The CDR3 is made up of 15 amino acids. CDR1 and CDR2 (germline): SGHTA, FQGNSA. Written as DNA, the CDR3 is TGTGCCAGCAGCTTAGACGTGACAGGGGTCTATGGCTACACCTTC. This codes for CASSLDVTGVYGYTF. The variable domain in full, completed from reference TRBV7-2 and TRBJ1-2, reads GAGVSQSPSNKVTEKGKDVELRCDPISGHTALYWYRQSLGQGLEFLIYFQGNSAPDKSGLPSDRFSAERTGGSVSTLTIQRTQQEDSAVYLCASSLDVTGVYGYTFGSGTRLTVV.

The chain has TRBV6-2 or TRBV6-3 and TRBJ2-7; 11 nucleotides match TRBD2. V lost 6 bases to trimming and J lost 2 bases; unmatched junction nucleotides: 12. This CDR3 has 17 amino acids. From germline, CDR1 is MNHEY and CDR2 SVGEGT. The CDR3 is CASSSPTSGIGPYEQYF. As DNA, the CDR3 is TGTGCCAGCAGCTCCCCGACTAGCGGGATAGGGCCCTACGAGCAGTACTTC.

Comment on this clone: This may be a read error, as it is one base from a much larger clone. The chain links TRBV5-8 to TRBJ2-3; D gene ambiguous. V was shortened by 5 bases and J by 0 bases, with 4 bases between the two germline ends. CDR1 is SGHTS, CDR2 YDEGEE, per germline. The CDR3 runs to 12 residues. The CDR3 loop reads CASSRSTDTQYF. The CDR3 nucleotides are TGTGCCAGCAGTCGGAGCACAGATACGCAGTATTTT.

This chain joins TRBV6-4 and TRBJ2-3; 9 bases line up with TRBD1. With V trimmed by 3 bases and J by 2 bases, 6 bases remained unmatched. CDR1 and CDR2 (germline): MRHNA, SNTAGT. This CDR3 is 16 amino acids long. The CDR3 protein is CASSERGTGSTDTQYF. As DNA, the CDR3 is TGTGCCAGCAGTGAGCGCGGGACAGGGTCCACAGATACGCAGTATTTT.

This clone was observed once. The gene calls are TRBV3-1 (or the pseudogene TRBV3-2) and TRBJ2-1; 7 nucleotides match TRBD2. The CDR3 is 15 residues long. The germline gives CDR1 LGHDT, CDR2 YNNKEL (reference sequence). V lost 0 bases and J lost 8; bases outside the gene matches: 7. The CDR3 region is CASSQERAGRDEQFF. The CDR3 coding sequence is TGTGCCAGCAGCCAAGAAAGAGCGGGAAGGGATGAGCAGTTCTTC.

This clone was counted a single time. The rearrangement joins TRBV18 to TRBJ1-5; TRBD1 aligns across 7 bases. The V and J ends lost 2 bases and 1 base, in that order; junction bases with no gene match: 11. Germline lookup yields CDR1 KGHSH and CDR2 LQKENI. This CDR3 contains 18 residues. This chain's CDR3 is CASSPVPGGPLSNQPQHF. The CDR3 region has the DNA TGTGCCAGCTCACCAGTCCCAGGGGGGCCCTTGAGCAATCAGCCCCAGCATTTT.

The genes are TRBV30 and TRBJ1-4; the D is unclear. The CDR3 has 14 amino acids. Per germline, CDR1 GTSNPN and CDR2 SVGIG (reference sequence). Trimming removed 5 bases from V and 3 bases from J, with 13 bases in between. The DNA for the CDR3 is TGTGCCTGGGATTTGGGAGCCCCTAATGAAAAACTGTTTTTT. Its protein product is CAWDLGAPNEKLFF.

The chain recombines TRBV7-9 with TRBJ1-1, with D tentatively TRBD1 (5 bases). CDR1 and CDR2 from the germline V gene are SEHNR and FQNEAQ (reference sequence). The CDR3 has 14 amino acids. Trimming removed 4 bases from V and 4 bases from J, with 13 bases in between. This CDR3 is CASSSARRVTEAFF. In DNA, the CDR3 is TGTGCCAGCAGCTCCGCCCGCAGGGTCACTGAAGCTTTCTTT.

This chain connects TRBV9 to TRBJ1-2; D gene ambiguous. V was cut by 5 bases and J by 1 base, with 9 bases left in between. Germline CDR1 reads SGDLS; CDR2 reads YYNGEE. The CDR3 runs 13 residues. CDR3 nucleotides: TGTGCCAGCAGTGAGGGTTTTAACTATGGCTACACCTTC. It is translated as CASSEGFNYGYTF.

The chain uses TRBV6-5 and TRBJ1-2, with a tentative D call TRBD1 (6 bases). Per the germline V gene, CDR1 is MNHEY and CDR2 is SVGAGI. Trimming cost V 5 bases and J 1 base, with 14 bases left between them. The CDR3 is 15 amino acids. CDR3 nucleotides: TGTGCCAGCAGTCTACTTGAGGACAGTAACTATGGCTACACCTTC. It translates to CASSLLEDSNYGYTF.

The chain has TRBV5-1 and TRBJ1-3; D possibly corresponds to TRBD1 (6 bases). From germline, CDR1 is SGHRS and CDR2 YFSETQ. The V and J ends lost 3 bases and 6 bases respectively, with 13 bases between them. The CDR3 contains 14 residues. CDR3 in DNA: TGCGCCAGCAGCTACACAGGGATAGCAAACACCATATATTTT. It yields the protein CASSYTGIANTIYF.

This chain links TRBV30 with TRBJ1-1, with D perhaps TRBD1 (6 bases). V was shortened by 4 bases and J by 6 bases, with 12 bases between the two germline ends. CDR3 length: 12 amino acids. Per the germline V gene, CDR1 is GTSNPN and CDR2 is SVGIG (reference sequence). The CDR3 nucleotides are TGTGCCTGGAACAGGGATTATCCTGAAGCTTTCTTT. Protein product: CAWNRDYPEAFF.

V gene TRBV6-1 combines with J gene TRBJ2-7; TRBD2 might be the D (6 bases). Trimming pared 4 bases from V and 0 bases from J, leaving 22 bases between. This CDR3 contains 18 residues. Germline V CDR1 and CDR2: MNHNS, SASEGT. This chain's CDR3 is CASSASGSLVTFSYEQYF. CDR3 nucleotide sequence: TGTGCCAGCAGTGCCTCCGGGAGTCTTGTGACATTCTCCTACGAGCAGTACTTC.

This clone was detected once. The chain couples TRBV28 to TRBJ2-3; D may be TRBD2 (5 bases). The CDR3 length is 15 residues. The V gene lost 2 bases and the J gene lost 3 bases, with 12 bases spanning the gap. Germline values: CDR1 MDHEN, CDR2 SYDVKM. Here the CDR3 reads CASSLLGRGTDTQYF. The CDR3 nucleotides read TGTGCCAGCAGTTTACTCGGACGGGGAACAGATACGCAGTATTTT.

The rearrangement links TRBV28 to TRBJ2-7; 8 bases agree with TRBD2. Germline V lookup: CDR1 MDHEN, CDR2 SYDVKM. This CDR3 is 13 amino acids long. With 5 bases clipped from V and 6 bases from J, the junction kept 6 bases outside the gene matches. Here the CDR3 DNA reads TGTGCCAGCAGTCAAGGACTAGCTCGCGAGCAGTACTTC. Encoded protein: CASSQGLAREQYF.

The CDR3 region is CASRHRVSNTEAFF. The CDR3 DNA sequence: TGCGCCAGCAGACACAGGGTATCGAACACTGAAGCTTTCTTT. V and J are TRBV4-1 and TRBJ1-1, with a weak D call TRBD1 (6 bases). The CDR3 covers 14 residues. V was clipped by 6 bases and J by 1 base, with 12 bases between them. Germline-derived CDR1 and CDR2 are MGHRA and YSYEKL.

This chain links TRBV6-5 with TRBJ2-7; 12 bases match TRBD2. Germline CDR1 MNHEY, CDR2 SVGAGI. The CDR3 contains 15 residues. Trimming cost V 5 bases and J 2 bases; bases outside gene matches: 4. The CDR3 coding sequence is TGTGCCAGCAGTCACGGGACTAGCGGGCCCTACGAGCAGTACTTC. It translates to CASSHGTSGPYEQYF.

V and J are TRBV5-1 and TRBJ1-2; possible D gene TRBD1, 5 bases. CDR3 length: 15 amino acids. V lost 3 bases and J lost 3, with 15 bases in between. Per the germline V gene, CDR1 is SGHRS and CDR2 is YFSETQ. CDR3 DNA sequence: TGCGCCAGCAGCTCACGACAGAACGACTACTATGGCTACACCTTC. Its translation is CASSSRQNDYYGYTF.

The chain links TRBV3-1 (or the pseudogene TRBV3-2) to TRBJ2-7, with D maybe TRBD2 (5 bases). The CDR3 runs to 17 residues. Germline-derived CDR1 and CDR2 are LGHDT and YNNKEL (reference sequence). V was trimmed by 0 bases and J by 5 bases, leaving 20 bases between them. CDR3 amino acids: CASSQEHRRLAIHEQYF. The CDR3 DNA reads as TGTGCCAGCAGCCAAGAACATAGGAGGCTAGCTATCCACGAGCAGTACTTC.

The rearrangement links TRBV15 to TRBJ2-7, with D tentatively TRBD1 (5 bases). CDR1 and CDR2 from the germline V gene are LNHNV and YYDKDF (reference sequence). Trimming pared 0 bases from V and 3 bases from J, leaving 12 bases between. The CDR3 is 15 residues long. DNA of the CDR3: TGTGCCACCAGCAGAGATCGCCCCGACAGCTACGAGCAGTACTTC. Encoded protein: CATSRDRPDSYEQYF.

The rearrangement joins TRBV28 to TRBJ1-1; 7 bases line up with TRBD1. This CDR3 region has 17 residues. V trimming: 5 bases; J trimming: 0 bases; junction bases outside the gene matches: 12. Germline values: CDR1 MDHEN, CDR2 SYDVKM. Here the CDR3 reads CASSPPQGSYMNTEAFF. Written as DNA, the CDR3 is TGTGCCAGCAGTCCCCCACAGGGGTCTTACATGAACACTGAAGCTTTCTTT. The variable domain in full, completed from reference TRBV28 and TRBJ1-1, reads DVKVTQSSRYLVKRTGEKVFLECVQDMDHENMFWYRQDPGLGLRLIYFSYDVKMKEKGDIPEGYSVSREKKERFSLILESASTNQTSMYLCASSPPQGSYMNTEAFFGQGTRLTVV.

V and J are TRBV27 and TRBJ2-5; D may be TRBD2 (6 bases). V lost 3 bases and J 5 bases, leaving 7 bases between the germline ends. The CDR3 totals 12 residues. CDR1 and CDR2 (germline): MNHEY, SMNVEV (reference sequence). The CDR3 DNA is TGTGCCAGCAGTTTCCGGGGGGAGACCCAGTACTTC. Translated: CASSFRGETQYF.